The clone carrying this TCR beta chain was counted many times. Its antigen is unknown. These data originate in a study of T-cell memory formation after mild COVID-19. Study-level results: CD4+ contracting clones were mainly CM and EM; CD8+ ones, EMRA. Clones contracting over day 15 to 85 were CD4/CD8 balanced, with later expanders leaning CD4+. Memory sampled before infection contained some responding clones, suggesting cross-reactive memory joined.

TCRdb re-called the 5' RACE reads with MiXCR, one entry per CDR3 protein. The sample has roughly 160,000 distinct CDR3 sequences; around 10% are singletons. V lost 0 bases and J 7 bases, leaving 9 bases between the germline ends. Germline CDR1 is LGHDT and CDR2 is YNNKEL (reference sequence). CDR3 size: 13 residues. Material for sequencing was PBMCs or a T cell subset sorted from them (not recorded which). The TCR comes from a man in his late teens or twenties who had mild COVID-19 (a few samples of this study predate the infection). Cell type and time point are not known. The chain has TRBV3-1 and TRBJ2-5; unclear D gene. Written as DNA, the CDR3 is TGTGCCAGCAGCCAAGAGGGGTTTGGGACCCAGTACTTC. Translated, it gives CASSQEGFGTQYF.